The entry below gives a single T cell receptor beta chain sequence along with its context. This clone was recorded only once. Its specific antigen is unknown. No much larger clone is present one base from it, and per-base qualities are unavailable. In the prospective study, participants were about 18 to 90 years old, resided in 24 geographic areas of the United States, and were enrolled through a virtual design. In the prospective study, cohorts were assigned on the basis of participant-reported clinical history obtained from a screening survey and a study questionnaire. Recovered participants in ImmuneRACE Cohort 3 were defined as having two consecutive negative NP/OP PCR tests, clearance from a healthcare professional, or resolution of symptoms. Mobile phlebotomists in the prospective study collected whole blood, serum and a nasopharyngeal or oropharyngeal swab from every participant. Prospective study participants could optionally give additional blood draws and questionnaires over an approximately 2-month period. Before DNA extraction, blood samples from the prospective study were shipped at room temperature or frozen.

This record comes from a study of blood T cell repertoires in COVID-19 (dated by TCRdb to 2020 to 2021). Background for the entire study: Samples from collaborators originated in the United States, Italy and Spain and spanned both the acute and convalescent phases of COVID-19. Sample metadata almost always included a de-identified subject ID, COVID-19 status, age in years and sex. Where available, HLA class I and class II types were taken from metadata supplied by the sample provider and were not determined by assay-based typing. The samples were drawn from two sources: the first 160 participants of the ongoing ImmuneRACE study, and 950 to 1,500 subjects contributed by 6 global collaborators. The dataset comprised deeply sampled blood TCRbeta repertoires from subjects exposed to, actively infected with, or recovered from COVID-19. The repertoires were released in a freely available public database meant as a resource for research on the immune response to SARS-CoV-2. The prospective study material was composed of cDNA or gDNA derived from T cells, B-cell-depleted T cells, or PBMCs.

From the cysteine through the phenylalanine, the CDR3 covers 16 amino acids. CDR3 DNA is the only sequence kept; it has 48 bases, read in frame from the first base. According to the germline V gene, CDR1 reads SGDLS and CDR2 reads YYNGEE. V sheds 3 bases and J sheds 0 bases, leaving 14 bases between their ends. TCRbeta CDR3 regions were amplified from genomic DNA using the immunoSEQ Assay, a bias-controlled multiplex PCR. From the authors' description of their analysis: Nucleated cell counts per sample were estimated from amplification of reference gene primers within the assay. Sequence reads were collapsed and filtered to measure the absolute abundance of every unique TCRbeta CDR3 rearrangement. Productive Simpson clonality was computed per sample as the square root of Simpson's diversity index over productive rearrangements. TCRdb obtained this table from immuneACCESS and retained in-frame rearrangements with V and J assigned. These tables miss some clones; where compared with another copy, unresolved V genes account for less than half of the shortfall, and the remainder is unexplained. V, J and clone size reflect that table, while D and trimming were determined from the DNA. For this sample there are 150,000 to 200,000 clones; roughly nine tenths appear just once. The top ten hold around 2.1% of the sample.

What the authors observed across the whole study: Clinical and demographic metadata were provided uncurated, with the amount varying by source and participant.

Specimen: PBMCs or T cells enriched from blood (not recorded which). This sequence originates from a woman in her 30s who had recovered from COVID-19. The chain joins TRBV9 to TRBJ2-3; no D gene call is confident. The DNA reads as follows: TGTGCCAGCAGCGAAGGCCTGGGCAGCAGCACAGATACGCAGTATTTT. It encodes CASSEGLGSSTDTQYF.